This is a list of T cell receptor beta chains from one sample in a study of cytomegalovirus exposure and HLA in healthy donors. Clones were read by immunoSEQ multiplex PCR, and TCRdb kept only the in-frame ones, dropping some. The table shows roughly 130,000 clones, with roughly 80% occurring only once. The sample taken for sequencing was PBMCs. Receptors were obtained from a man in his forties in good health and CMV-seronegative. Each CDR3 is given with its conserved first and last residue. A D gene is named only where the DNA matches it firmly. Clone size is shown for a subset of rows, as once, few, many or a class of expanded clone.

j_call d_call v_call clone_size cdr3_nt cdr3_aa
TRBJ2-2 TRBD1 TRBV9 . TGTGCCAGCAGAACCGGGACAGCCACCGGGGAGCTGTTTTTT CASRTGTATGELFF
TRBJ1-4 TRBD1 TRBV30 once TGTGCCTGGAAGGGGGACAGGGGATCCACTAATGAAAAACTGTTTTTT CAWKGDRGSTNEKLFF
TRBJ2-1 . TRBV18 few TGTGCCAGCTCACGATCGGACAAGGGCTACAATGAGCAGTTCTTC CASSRSDKGYNEQFF
TRBJ1-2 TRBD1 TRBV7-2 . TGTGCCAGCAGCTACGACAGGGGAGGAGGCTACACCTTC CASSYDRGGGYTF
TRBJ1-1 . TRBV19 . TGTGCCAGTAAGGGTGGGGGCGGAAAGAACACTGAAGCTTTCTTT CASKGGGGKNTEAFF
TRBJ2-7 TRBD2 TRBV14 few TGTGCCAGCAGCCAAGGAAGTGTGCGGGGGGGCTACGAGCAGTACTTC CASSQGSVRGGYEQYF
TRBJ2-3 . TRBV2 . TGTGCCAGCAGTGAACAGGGCCTATCCACAGATACGCAGTATTTT CASSEQGLSTDTQYF
TRBJ2-1 TRBD2 TRBV4-2 . TGTGCCAGCAGCCAGCTAGCGGGAGACAATGAGCAGTTCTTC CASSQLAGDNEQFF
TRBJ2-7 . TRBV2 . TGTGCCAGCCACACAGGGAGGGATGCCTACGAGCAGTACTTC CASHTGRDAYEQYF
TRBJ1-3 TRBD1 TRBV30 . TGTGCCTGGAGCTGGAAAGGGGGCGCGGGCTCTGGAAACACCATATATTTT CAWSWKGGAGSGNTIYF
TRBJ1-4 TRBD1 TRBV28 . TGTGCCAGCGGCCCTGGACAGGGGGGCGAAAAACTGTTTTTT CASGPGQGGEKLFF
TRBJ2-2 . TRBV5-6 . TGTGCCAGCAGCTTGCTCGGGGAGCTGTTTTTT CASSLLGELFF
TRBJ2-2 . TRBV28 . TGTGCCAGCAGGACCCCCGCGGGATCCGGGGAGCTGTTTTTT CASRTPAGSGELFF
TRBJ2-5 . TRBV7-2 . TGTGCCAGCAGCTTTGTTGAGGGGGTGGAGACCCAGTACTTC CASSFVEGVETQYF
TRBJ2-5 TRBD1 TRBV19 once TGTGCCAGTAGTATAGATGAGGGGGCCTCGACTGAGACCCAGTACTTC CASSIDEGASTETQYF
TRBJ1-4 . TRBV18 . TGTGCCAGCTCCCCAGCGGGGGATGAAAAACTGTTTTTT CASSPAGDEKLFF
TRBJ2-3 TRBD2 TRBV6-1 . TGTGCCAGCAGTGAAAGAACTAGCGGGGGGATAAATACGCAGTATTTT CASSERTSGGINTQYF
TRBJ2-5 . TRBV15 . TGTGCCACCAGCAGAGAGGTCGTAGATGAAGAGACCCAGTACTTC CATSREVVDEETQYF
TRBJ1-1 . TRBV25-1 . TGTGCCAGCAGTGGTGTTCGGAACACTGAAGCTTTCTTT CASSGVRNTEAFF
TRBJ2-7 TRBD2 TRBV19 . TGTGCCAGTAGTACCCTCGAGGGGACTAGCGGGAGAGAGCAGTACTTC CASSTLEGTSGREQYF
TRBJ2-2 . TRBV5-1 . TGCGCCAGCAGCTTGGAGGACATTTACACCGGGGAGCTGTTTTTT CASSLEDIYTGELFF
TRBJ2-7 TRBD2 TRBV6-4 . TGTGCCAGCAGTGGCTGGGAGGGGTCGGCGAAATACGAGCAGTACTTC CASSGWEGSAKYEQYF
TRBJ2-5 TRBD2 TRBV29-1 . TGCAGCGTTGGGGGGGGGACCCGACCTCAAGAGACCCAGTACTTC CSVGGGTRPQETQYF
TRBJ2-7 TRBD1 TRBV28 few TGTGCCAGCATGATCGGACAGGGAGCCTACGAGCAGTACTTC CASMIGQGAYEQYF
TRBJ2-7 TRBD1 TRBV2 . TGTGCCAGCAGGAGACAGGGTCTGGACGAGCAGTACTTC CASRRQGLDEQYF
TRBJ2-7 TRBD2 TRBV10-3 . TGTGCCATCAGTGAAAACATAGCGGGTGAGCAGTACTTC CAISENIAGEQYF
TRBJ1-5 . TRBV5-4 few TGTGCCAGCAGCTCGGAGCTCAATCAGCCCCAGCATTTT CASSSELNQPQHF
TRBJ1-1 . TRBV29-1 . TGCAGCGTTGAAGGCCCCGGAGCTTTCTTT CSVEGPGAFF
TRBJ2-1 . TRBV13 . TGTGCCAGCAGCTTGGGGCTACCGTACAATGAGCAGTTCTTC CASSLGLPYNEQFF